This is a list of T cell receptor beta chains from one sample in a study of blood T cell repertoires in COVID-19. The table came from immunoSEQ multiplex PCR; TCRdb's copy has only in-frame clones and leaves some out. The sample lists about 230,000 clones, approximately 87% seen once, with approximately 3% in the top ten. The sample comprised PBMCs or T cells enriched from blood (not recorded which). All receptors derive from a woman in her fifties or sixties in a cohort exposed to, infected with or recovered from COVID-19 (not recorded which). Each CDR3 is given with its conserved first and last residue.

CDR3aa: CASSAQGHGEDTQYF
j_gene: TRBJ2-3
v_gene: TRBV10-1

CDR3aa: CASSKGTGRGYTF
j_gene: TRBJ1-2
v_gene: TRBV7-2

CDR3aa: CASSGGRGPSPLHF
j_gene: TRBJ1-6
v_gene: TRBV2

CDR3aa: CASTQTGSIGGNTIYF
j_gene: TRBJ1-3
v_gene: TRBV28

CDR3aa: CASSLTGNTEAFF
j_gene: TRBJ1-1
v_gene: TRBV12-3/TRBV12-4

CDR3aa: CASSQGRTEIDTQYF
j_gene: TRBJ2-3
v_gene: TRBV5-1

CDR3aa: CAWSFSGATDTQYF
j_gene: TRBJ2-3
v_gene: TRBV30

CDR3aa: CASSERTSGARTDTQYF
j_gene: TRBJ2-3
v_gene: TRBV6-1

CDR3aa: CASIGEGRGTEAFF
j_gene: TRBJ1-1
v_gene: TRBV19

CDR3aa: CASSQGQEDYEQYF
j_gene: TRBJ2-7
v_gene: TRBV18

CDR3aa: CASSVTGRNQPQHF
j_gene: TRBJ1-5
v_gene: TRBV9

CDR3aa: CASSGRGYNEQFF
j_gene: TRBJ2-1
v_gene: TRBV28